This T cell receptor beta chain was identified in a study of T-cell memory formation after mild COVID-19. Study-level points and caveats: Clones which contracted sat mainly in CM and EM if CD4+, and in EMRA if CD8+.

TCRdb passed the 5' RACE reads through MiXCR, listing each CDR3 protein once. The sample includes about 350,000 distinct CDR3 sequences, roughly an eighth seen only once; the top ten take under 25%. Worth noting for this clonotype: What it binds is not known.

The TCR sequence derives from a young man who had mild COVID-19 (a few samples of this study predate the infection). Cell type and time point are not known. The material sequenced was PBMCs or a T cell subset sorted from them (not recorded which).

The CDR3 nucleotides read TGTGCCAGCAGTTCCCGGGACAGGGTGGATAATTCACCCCTCCACTTT. This translates into CASSSRDRVDNSPLHF. The V and J genes are TRBV27 and TRBJ1-6; 9 bases line up with TRBD1. CDR1 is MNHEY, CDR2 SMNVEV, per germline (reference sequence). Trimming cost V 4 bases and J 5 bases; bases outside gene matches: 6. The CDR3 is 16 amino acids.